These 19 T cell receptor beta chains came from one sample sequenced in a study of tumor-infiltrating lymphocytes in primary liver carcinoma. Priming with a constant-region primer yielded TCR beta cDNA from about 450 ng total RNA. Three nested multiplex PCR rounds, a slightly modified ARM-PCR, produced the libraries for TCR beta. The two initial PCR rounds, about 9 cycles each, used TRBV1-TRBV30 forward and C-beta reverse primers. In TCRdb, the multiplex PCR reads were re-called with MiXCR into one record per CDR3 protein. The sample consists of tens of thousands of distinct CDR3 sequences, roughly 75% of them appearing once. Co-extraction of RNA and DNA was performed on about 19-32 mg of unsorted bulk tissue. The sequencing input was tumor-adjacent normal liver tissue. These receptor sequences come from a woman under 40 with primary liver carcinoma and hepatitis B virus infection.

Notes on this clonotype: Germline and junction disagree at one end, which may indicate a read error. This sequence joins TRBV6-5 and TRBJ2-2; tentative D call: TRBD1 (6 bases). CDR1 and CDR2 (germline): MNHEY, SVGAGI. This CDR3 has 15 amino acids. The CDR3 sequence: CASSYKPRDTGELFF. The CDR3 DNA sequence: TGTGCCAGCAGTTACAAGCCTCGGGACACCGGGGAGTTGTTTTTT.

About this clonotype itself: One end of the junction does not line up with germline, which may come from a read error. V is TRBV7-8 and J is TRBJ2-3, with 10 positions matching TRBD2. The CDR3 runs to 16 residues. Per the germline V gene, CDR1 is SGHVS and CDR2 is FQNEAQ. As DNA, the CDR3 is TGTGCCGGCAGCTTGGGAGCGGGAGGGCCTGGCGATACGCAGTATTTT. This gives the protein CAGSLGAGGPGDTQYF.

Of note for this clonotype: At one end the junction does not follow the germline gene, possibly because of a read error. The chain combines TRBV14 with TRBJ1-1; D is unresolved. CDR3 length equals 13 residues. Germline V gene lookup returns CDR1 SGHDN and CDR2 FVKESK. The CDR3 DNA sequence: TGCGCCAGCAGCCAAGCCACAATAGGTTGGGCTTTCTTT. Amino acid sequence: CASSQATIGWAFF.

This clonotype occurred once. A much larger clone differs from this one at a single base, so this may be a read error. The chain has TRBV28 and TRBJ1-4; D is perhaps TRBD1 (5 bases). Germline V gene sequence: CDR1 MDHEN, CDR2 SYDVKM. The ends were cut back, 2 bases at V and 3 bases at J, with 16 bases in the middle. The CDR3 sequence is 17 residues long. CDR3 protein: CASSLTGAGHSNEKLFF. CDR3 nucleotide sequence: TGTGCCAGCAGTTTAACCGGGGCGGGGCATTCTAATGAAAAACTGTTTTTT.

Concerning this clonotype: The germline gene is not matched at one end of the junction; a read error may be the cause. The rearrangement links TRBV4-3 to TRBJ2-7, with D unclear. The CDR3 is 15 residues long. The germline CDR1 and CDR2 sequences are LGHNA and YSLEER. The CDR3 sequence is CACSQDFPASYEQYF. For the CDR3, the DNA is TGCGCCTGCAGCCAAGATTTTCCAGCGTCCTACGAGCAGTATTTC.

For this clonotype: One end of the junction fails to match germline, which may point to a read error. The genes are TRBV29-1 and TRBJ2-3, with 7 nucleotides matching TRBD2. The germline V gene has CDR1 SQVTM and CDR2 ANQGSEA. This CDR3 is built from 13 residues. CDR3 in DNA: TGCAGGGTTGTGGGCGGGAGCGCAGATACGCAGTATTTT. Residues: CRVVGGSADTQYF.

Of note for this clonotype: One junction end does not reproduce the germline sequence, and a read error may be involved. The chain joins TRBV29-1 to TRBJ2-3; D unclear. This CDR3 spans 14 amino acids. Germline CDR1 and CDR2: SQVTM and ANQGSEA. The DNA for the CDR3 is TGCAGCTCCAGTGGTGGGGAATTTACAGATGCGCAGTATTTT. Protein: CSSSGGEFTDAQYF.

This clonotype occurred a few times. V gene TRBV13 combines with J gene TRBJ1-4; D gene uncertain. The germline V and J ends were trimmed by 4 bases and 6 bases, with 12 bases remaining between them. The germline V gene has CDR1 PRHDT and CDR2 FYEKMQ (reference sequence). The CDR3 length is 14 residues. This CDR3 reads CASSSGRGDEKLFF. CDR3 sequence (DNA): TGTGCCAGCAGCTCTGGACGGGGAGATGAAAAACTGTTTTTT.

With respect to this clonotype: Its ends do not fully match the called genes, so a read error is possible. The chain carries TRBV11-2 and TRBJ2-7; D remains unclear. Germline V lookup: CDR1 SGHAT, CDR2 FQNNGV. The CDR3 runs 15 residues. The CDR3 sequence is CASSTGRLYAREQYF. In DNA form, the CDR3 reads TGTGCCAGCAGCACCGGACGGCTTTACGCGCGCGAGCAATACTTC.

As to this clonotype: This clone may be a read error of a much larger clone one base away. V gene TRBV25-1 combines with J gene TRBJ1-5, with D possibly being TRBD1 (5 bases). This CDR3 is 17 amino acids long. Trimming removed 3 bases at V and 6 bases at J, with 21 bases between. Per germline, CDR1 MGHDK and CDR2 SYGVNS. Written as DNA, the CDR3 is TGTGCCAGCAGTGATAGTAAGAGTACAGGAAGGCGTCAGCCCCAGCATTTT. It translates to CASSDSKSTGRRQPQHF. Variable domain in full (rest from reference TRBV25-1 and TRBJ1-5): EADIYQTPRYLVIGTGKKITLECSQTMGHDKMYWYQQDPGMELHLIHYSYGVNSTEKGDLSSESTVSRIRTEHFPLTLESARPSHTSQYLCASSDSKSTGRRQPQHFGDGTRLSIL.

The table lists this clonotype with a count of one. In DNA form, the CDR3 reads TGTGCCAGCAGTTCGCGGGGACAGGGGGAACCGTCCCAGCATTTT. Amino acid sequence: CASSSRGQGEPSQHF. The V gene is TRBV28, the J gene TRBJ1-5, with TRBD1 matching over 11 bases. V lost 4 bases, J lost 11 bases, and 10 bases stayed unmatched. The germline V gene has CDR1 MDHEN and CDR2 SYDVKM. The CDR3 totals 15 residues.

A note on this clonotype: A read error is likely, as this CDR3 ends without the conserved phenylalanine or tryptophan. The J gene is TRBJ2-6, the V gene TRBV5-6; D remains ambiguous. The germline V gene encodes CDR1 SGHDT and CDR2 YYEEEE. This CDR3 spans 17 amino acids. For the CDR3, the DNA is TGTGCTAGCAGCCAGGACGGCAGCTCCTCTGGGGCCAACGTCCTGACTCTC. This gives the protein CASSQDGSSSGANVLTL.

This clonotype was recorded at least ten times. The CDR3 protein is CASSLKLARTGELFF. The CDR3 coding sequence is TGTGCCAGCAGTTTAAAACTAGCGAGGACCGGGGAGCTGTTTTTT. The chain employs TRBV12-3 or TRBV12-4 and TRBJ2-2; TRBD2 aligns across 7 bases. The CDR3 covers 15 residues. V gave up 2 bases and J gave up 5 bases; unmatched junction bases: 5.

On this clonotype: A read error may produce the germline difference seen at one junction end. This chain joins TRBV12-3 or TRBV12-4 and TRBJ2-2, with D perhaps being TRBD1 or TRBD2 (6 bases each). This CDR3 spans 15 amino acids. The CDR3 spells CDSSLKGGYTWELFF. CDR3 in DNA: TGTGACAGCAGCTTGAAGGGGGGTTATACCTGGGAGCTATTTTTT.

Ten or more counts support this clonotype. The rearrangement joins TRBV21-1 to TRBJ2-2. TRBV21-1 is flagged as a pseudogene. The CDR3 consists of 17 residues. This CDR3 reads CASSPMTRNKNTGELFF. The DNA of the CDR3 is TGTGCCAGCAGCCCCATGACAAGGAACAAGAACACCGGGGAGCTGTTTTTT.

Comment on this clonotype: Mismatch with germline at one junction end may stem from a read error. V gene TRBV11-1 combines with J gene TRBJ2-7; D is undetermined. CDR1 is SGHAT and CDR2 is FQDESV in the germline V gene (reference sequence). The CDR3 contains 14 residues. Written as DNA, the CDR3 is TGTGCCAGCACCTTAGCTACGGCCTCCTACGAGCGGTACTTC. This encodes CASTLATASYERYF.

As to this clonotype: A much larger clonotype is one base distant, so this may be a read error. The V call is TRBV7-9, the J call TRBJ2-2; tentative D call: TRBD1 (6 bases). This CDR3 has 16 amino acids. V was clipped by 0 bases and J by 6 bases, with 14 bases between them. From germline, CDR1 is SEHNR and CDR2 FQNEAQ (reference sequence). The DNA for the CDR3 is TGTGCCAGCAGCTTAGCCGGGACACGAGGGTCCGGGGAGCTGTTTTTT. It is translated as CASSLAGTRGSGELFF.

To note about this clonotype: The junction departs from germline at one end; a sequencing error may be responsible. CDR3 region: CASSLGNTGSRTNTQYF. Written as DNA, the CDR3 is TGTGCAAGCAGCTTAGGAAACACAGGGTCAAGGACAAATACGCAGTATTTT. V gene TRBV7-9 combines with J gene TRBJ2-3; D might be TRBD1 (6 bases). This CDR3 has 17 residues. Looked up from germline, CDR1 is SEHNR and CDR2 is FQNEAQ (reference sequence). The full variable domain, its missing parts supplied by reference TRBV7-9 and TRBJ2-3, is DTGVSQNPRHKITKRGQNVTFRCDPISEHNRLYWYRQTLGQGPEFLTYFQNEAQLEKSRLLSDRFSAERPKGSFSTLEIQRTEQGDSAMYLCASSLGNTGSRTNTQYFGPGTRLTVL.

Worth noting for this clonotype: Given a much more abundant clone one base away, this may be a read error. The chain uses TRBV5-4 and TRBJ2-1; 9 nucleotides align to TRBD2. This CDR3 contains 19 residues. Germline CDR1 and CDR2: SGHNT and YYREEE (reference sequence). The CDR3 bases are TGTGCCAGCATCTTGATGGCGGGAGGGCCTCGATATGCCTACAATGAGCAGTTCTTC. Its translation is CASILMAGGPRYAYNEQFF. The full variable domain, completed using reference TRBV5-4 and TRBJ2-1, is ETGVTQSPTHLIKTRGQQVTLRCSSQSGHNTVSWYQQALGQGPQFIFQYYREEENGRGNFPPRFSGLQFPNYSSELNVNALELDDSALYLCASILMAGGPRYAYNEQFFGPGTRLTVL.